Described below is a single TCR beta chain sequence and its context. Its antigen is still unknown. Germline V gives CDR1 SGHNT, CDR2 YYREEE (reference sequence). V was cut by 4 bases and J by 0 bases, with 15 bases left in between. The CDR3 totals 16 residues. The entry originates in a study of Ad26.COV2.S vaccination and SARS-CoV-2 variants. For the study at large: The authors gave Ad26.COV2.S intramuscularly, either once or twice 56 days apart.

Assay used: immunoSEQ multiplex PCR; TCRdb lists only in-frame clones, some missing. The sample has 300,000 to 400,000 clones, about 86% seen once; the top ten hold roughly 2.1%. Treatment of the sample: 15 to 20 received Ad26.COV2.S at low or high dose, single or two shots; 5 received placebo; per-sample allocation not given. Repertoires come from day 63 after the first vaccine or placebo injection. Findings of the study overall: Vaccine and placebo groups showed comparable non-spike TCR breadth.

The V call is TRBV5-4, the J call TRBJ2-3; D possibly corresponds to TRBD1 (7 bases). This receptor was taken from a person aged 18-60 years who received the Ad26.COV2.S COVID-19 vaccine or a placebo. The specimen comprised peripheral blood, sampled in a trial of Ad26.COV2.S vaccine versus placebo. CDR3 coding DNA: TGTGCCAGCAGCCCAGGGGGGTCAGGGAGCACAGATACGCAGTATTTT. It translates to CASSPGGSGSTDTQYF.